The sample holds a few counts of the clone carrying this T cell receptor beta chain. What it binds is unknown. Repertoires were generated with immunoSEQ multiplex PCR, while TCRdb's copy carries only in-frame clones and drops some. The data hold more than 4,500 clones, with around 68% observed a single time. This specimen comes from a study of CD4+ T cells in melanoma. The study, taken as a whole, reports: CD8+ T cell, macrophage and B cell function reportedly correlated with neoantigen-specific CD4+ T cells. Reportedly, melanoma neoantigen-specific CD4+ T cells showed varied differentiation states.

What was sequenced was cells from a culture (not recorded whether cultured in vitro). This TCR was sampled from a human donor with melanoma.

As DNA, the CDR3 is TGTGCCAGCAGCTTGGGGGCCCAATGGGGTTGGAATGAGCAGTTCTTC. This gives the protein CASSLGAQWGWNEQFF. V and J are TRBV7-6 and TRBJ2-1; tentative D call: TRBD1 (6 bases). The germline CDR1 and CDR2 sequences are SGHVS and FNYEAQ. The CDR3 is made up of 16 amino acids. Trimming took 3 bases from V and 7 from J, leaving 19 bases between them. The full variable domain, completed using reference TRBV7-6 and TRBJ2-1, is GAGVSQSPRYKVTKRGQDVALRCDPISGHVSLYWYRQALGQGPEFLTYFNYEAQQDKSGLPNDRFSAERPEGSISTLTIQRTEQRDSAMYRCASSLGAQWGWNEQFFGPGTRLTVL.